This TCR beta chain is drawn from a study of shared clonotypes between healthy human individuals. Data came from immunoSEQ multiplex PCR; TCRdb stores just in-frame clones and leaves some out. Counted here are approximately 2.5 million clones, approximately 92% occurring once; the ten biggest clones make up under 0.15%. The CDR3 length is 15 residues. The germline V and J ends were trimmed by 6 bases and 3 bases, with 17 bases remaining between them. CDR1 and CDR2 (germline): MNHEY, SVGAGI. Broader study findings: Naive subsets usually exceeded memory subsets in estimated richness. Relative to their counterparts shared across all four donors, non-shared clonotypes exhibited diminished generation probabilities.

On this clone itself: Its cognate antigen is unknown.

The donor cohort consisted entirely of Caucasian adults residing in Nashville, Tennessee. V gene TRBV6-5 combines with J gene TRBJ2-5, with no clear D. The sequencing sample was made of naive CD4+ T cells sorted from blood. The sample's subset: CD45RA+ positively selected. The receptor comes from a man younger than 35 in good health. CDR3 DNA sequence: TGTGCCAGCAGATATGCCCCCGGATTAGAAGAGACCCAGTACTTC. Translating it yields CASRYAPGLEETQYF.